The sequence of this T cell receptor (beta chain) was determined in a study of PD-1 blockade in mismatch repair-deficient tumors (dated by TCRdb to the late 2010s). With respect to the entire study: Between late 2013 and late 2016, 75 to 95 consecutive patients with around 11 mismatch repair-deficient cancer types, all previously treated and progressing, were enrolled in the trial. Deep sequencing of TCR CDR3 regions was used to track tumor-associated T cell clones in peripheral blood of patients responding to PD-1 blockade.

Turning to this clone: This receptor's antigen is unknown. Base qualities were left out, and no much larger clone turns up one base away.

General study outcomes and caveats: Tumor-resident clones, often undetectable in blood before treatment, expanded rapidly after pembrolizumab and then contracted, generally before radiologic responses.

Receptor libraries were prepared by the immunoSEQ multiplex PCR assay. Here the immuneACCESS table is served through TCRdb, limited to in-frame sequences with V and J called. Missing clones are a known gap in these copies; in checked studies unresolved V genes cover under half, and the rest lacks a known reason. Counted in this sample were about 130,000 clones; about nine tenths of them appeared once. The top ten clones comprise 12% of the sample. Mismatch repair deficiency was established in every enrolled patient by polymerase chain reaction or immunohistochemistry. A few patients who responded to pembrolizumab therapy underwent TCR sequencing. In the phase II trial, pembrolizumab PD-1 blockade was tested prospectively in advanced mismatch repair-deficient cancers, no matter which tissue of origin the cancers came from. Serial peripheral blood T cell samples were collected before and at multiple times after starting PD-1 blockade. Blood sampling time points were reported as weeks after the first dose of pembrolizumab.

Source: peripheral blood, taken approximately 69 weeks after starting pembrolizumab. The receptor's source is an adult with mismatch repair-deficient cancer.

The CDR3 protein: CASSRRRTGSTDTQYF. The bases read TGTGCCAGCAGCCGGCGCCGGACAGGGAGCACAGATACGCAGTATTTT. The chain is made from TRBV13 and TRBJ2-3, and 8 junction bases match TRBD1. V is pruned by 5 bases and J by 0 bases, leaving 7 bases of the junction without a gene match. From cysteine to phenylalanine, the CDR3 is 16 amino acids long. The read is trimmed to its CDR3 DNA, 48 bases read in frame from base 1. For CDR1 and CDR2, the germline V gene (reference sequence) lists PRHDT and FYEKMQ.